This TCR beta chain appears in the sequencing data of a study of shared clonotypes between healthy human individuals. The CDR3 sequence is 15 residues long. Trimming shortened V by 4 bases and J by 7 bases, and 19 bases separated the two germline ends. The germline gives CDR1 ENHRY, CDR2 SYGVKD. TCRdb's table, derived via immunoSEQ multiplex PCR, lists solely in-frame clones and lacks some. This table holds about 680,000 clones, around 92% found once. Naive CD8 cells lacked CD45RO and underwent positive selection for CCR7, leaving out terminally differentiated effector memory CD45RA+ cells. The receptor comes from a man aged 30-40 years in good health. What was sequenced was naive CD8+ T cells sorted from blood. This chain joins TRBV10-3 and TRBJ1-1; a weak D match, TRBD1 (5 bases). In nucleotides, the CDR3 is TGTGCCATCAGTGCGGGGGACGGGGACGCCGATGAAGCTTTCTTT. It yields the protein CAISAGDGDADEAFF.